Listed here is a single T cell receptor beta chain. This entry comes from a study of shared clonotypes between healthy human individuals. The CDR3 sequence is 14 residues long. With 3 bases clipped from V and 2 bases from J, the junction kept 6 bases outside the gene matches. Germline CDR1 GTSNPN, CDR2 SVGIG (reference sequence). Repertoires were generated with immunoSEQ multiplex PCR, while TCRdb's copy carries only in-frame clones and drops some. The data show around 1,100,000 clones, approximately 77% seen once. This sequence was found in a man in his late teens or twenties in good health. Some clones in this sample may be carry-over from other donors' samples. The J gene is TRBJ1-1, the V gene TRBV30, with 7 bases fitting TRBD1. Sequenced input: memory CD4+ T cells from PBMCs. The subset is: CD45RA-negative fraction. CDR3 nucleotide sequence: TGTGCCTGGAGAAGGGGACAGTCCAACACTGAAGCTTTCTTT. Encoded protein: CAWRRGQSNTEAFF.